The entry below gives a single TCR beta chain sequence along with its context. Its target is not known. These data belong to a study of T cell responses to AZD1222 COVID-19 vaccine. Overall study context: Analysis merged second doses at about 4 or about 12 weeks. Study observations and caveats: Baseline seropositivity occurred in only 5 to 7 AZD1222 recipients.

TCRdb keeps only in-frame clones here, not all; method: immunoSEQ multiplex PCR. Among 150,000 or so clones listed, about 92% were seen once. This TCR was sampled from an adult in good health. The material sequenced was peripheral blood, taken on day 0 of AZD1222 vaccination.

The CDR3 is CASSSQGAGNTIYF. CDR3 in DNA: TGCGCCAGCAGCTCTCAGGGGGCTGGAAACACCATATATTTT. The V and J genes are TRBV5-1 and TRBJ1-3, with 7 bases lining up with TRBD1. Germline CDR1 reads SGHRS; CDR2 reads YFSETQ. Germline trimming cut 3 bases from V and 2 bases from J; bases unmatched to any gene: 2. The CDR3 loop spans 14 amino acids.